This TCR beta chain originates from a study of glioma-infiltrating T cells. CDR1 DFQATT and CDR2 SNEGSKA come from the germline V gene (reference sequence). The CDR3 totals 19 residues. V was pared by 3 bases and J by 3 bases, with 18 bases of the junction left unmatched. Study-wide points: Gliomas, especially low-grade, showed above-expected tissue-blood divergence; non-neoplastic patients showed below. Signature shared blood CDR3 motifs were enriched in low-divergence and depleted in high-divergence patients. Only very few CDR3 sequences appeared in both tissue and blood.

This clonotype was observed a handful of times. Its antigen is undetermined. Amplification of TCR alpha and beta CDR3 regions from RNA used iRepertoire nested multiplex PCR. TCRdb re-called the multiplex PCR reads with MiXCR, one entry per CDR3 protein. The sample shows approximately 400,000 distinct CDR3 sequences, around 45% of them seen only once. Sequences were obtained from glioma tissue, nonneoplastic brain tissue, or PBMCs (not recorded which). This receptor was identified in a human donor with low-grade glioma or glioblastoma, undergoing nonglioma brain surgery, or in good health (not recorded which). This chain links TRBV20-1 with TRBJ2-3; 10 bases map to TRBD2. DNA for the CDR3: TGCAGTGCTAGGGACCGGGCTAGCGGGAGAGTCCCAATAACAGATACGCAGTATTTT. It codes for CSARDRASGRVPITDTQYF.